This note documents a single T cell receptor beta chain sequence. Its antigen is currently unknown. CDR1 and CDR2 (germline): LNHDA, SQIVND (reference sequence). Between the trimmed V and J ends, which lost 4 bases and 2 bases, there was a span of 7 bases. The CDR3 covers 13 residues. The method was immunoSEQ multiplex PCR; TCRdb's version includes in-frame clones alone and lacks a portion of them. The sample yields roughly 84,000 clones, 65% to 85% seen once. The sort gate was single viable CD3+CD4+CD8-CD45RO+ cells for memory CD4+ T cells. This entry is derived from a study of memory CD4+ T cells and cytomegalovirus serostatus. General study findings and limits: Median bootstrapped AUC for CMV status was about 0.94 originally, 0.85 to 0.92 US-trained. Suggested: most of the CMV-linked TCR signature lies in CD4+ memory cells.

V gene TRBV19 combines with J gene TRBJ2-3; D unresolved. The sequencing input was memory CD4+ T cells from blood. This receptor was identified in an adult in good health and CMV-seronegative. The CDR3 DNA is TGTGCCAGTAGTAAAGGTCCCACAGATACGCAGTATTTT. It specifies CASSKGPTDTQYF.